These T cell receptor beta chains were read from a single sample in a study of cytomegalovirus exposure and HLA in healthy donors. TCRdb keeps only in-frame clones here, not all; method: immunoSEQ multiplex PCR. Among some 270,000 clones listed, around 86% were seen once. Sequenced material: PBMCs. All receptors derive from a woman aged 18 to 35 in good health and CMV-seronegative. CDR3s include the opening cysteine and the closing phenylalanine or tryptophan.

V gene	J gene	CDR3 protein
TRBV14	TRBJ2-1	CASSQPSTPRGNEQFF
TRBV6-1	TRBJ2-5	CASRASGGHETQYF
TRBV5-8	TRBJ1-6	CASSFGTETYNSPLHF
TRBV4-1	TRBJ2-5	CASSPRFLYETQYF
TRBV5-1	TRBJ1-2	CASSLAGWTGDDGYTF
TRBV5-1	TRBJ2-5	CASSLVPGGRETQYF
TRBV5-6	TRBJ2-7	CASSFFNEQYF
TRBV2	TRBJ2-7	CASRSRASYEQYF
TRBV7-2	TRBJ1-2	CASSSPGQGPKNYGYTF
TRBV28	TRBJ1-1	CASSFTGQGWTEAFF
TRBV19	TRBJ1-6	CASSGTGASYNSPLHF
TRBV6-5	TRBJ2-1	CASSFKREGYNEQFF
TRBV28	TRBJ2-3	CASSRSGGPGDTQYF
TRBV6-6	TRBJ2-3	CASSPRLAGATDTQYF
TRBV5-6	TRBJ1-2	CASSYTGAYGYTF
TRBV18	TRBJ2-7	CASSPGSPLYEQYF
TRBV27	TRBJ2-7	CASSLIASGGGEQYF
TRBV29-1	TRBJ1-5	CSVATGTGERAQHF
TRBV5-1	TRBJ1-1	CASSLQGAAFF
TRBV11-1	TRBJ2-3	CASSWGQGITDTQYF
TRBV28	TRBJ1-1	CASSLTRTGDKTEAFF
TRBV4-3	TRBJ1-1	CASSPGHYNTEAFF
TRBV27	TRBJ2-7	CASSQTSGPYEQYF
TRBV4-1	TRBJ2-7	CASSQRAGTSGTTYEQYF
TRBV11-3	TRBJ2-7	CASSSGTSGYEQYF
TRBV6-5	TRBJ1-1	CASSYDRQGSAFF
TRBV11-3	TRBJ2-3	CASSRRPTTGDTQYF
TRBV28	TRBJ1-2	CASSPDRARSNYGYTF
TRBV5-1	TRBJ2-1	CASSLRGTPSYNEQFF
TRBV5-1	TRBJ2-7	CASSLGDNYEQYF
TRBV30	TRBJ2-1	CAWRPTGSSYNEQFF
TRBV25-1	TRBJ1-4	CASSEMGMGHGNEKLFF
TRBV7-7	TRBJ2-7	CASSLWKTSGSPHEQYF
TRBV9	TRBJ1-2	CASSVVTGSDGYTF
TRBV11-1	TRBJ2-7	CASSTPGLAGPSSYEQYF
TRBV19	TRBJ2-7	CASSIVGTGGNYEQYF
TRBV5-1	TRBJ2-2	CASRQGDTNTGELFF
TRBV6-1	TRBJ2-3	CASSEATGGDTQYF
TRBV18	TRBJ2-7	CASSAGSYYEQYF
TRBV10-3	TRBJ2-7	CAISTIRETHEQYF
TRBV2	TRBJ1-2	CASMVRTGNRGYTF
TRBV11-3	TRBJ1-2	CASSSQDSNYGYTF
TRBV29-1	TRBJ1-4	CSVEDPAGEKLFF
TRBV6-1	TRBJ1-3	CASSGGTVFSGNTIYF
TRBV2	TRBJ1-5	CASSVLYREGQPQHF
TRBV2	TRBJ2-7	CASGTEASYEQYF
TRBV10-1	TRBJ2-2	CASSVNTVPITGELFF
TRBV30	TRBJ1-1	CAWSFNWAANTEAFF
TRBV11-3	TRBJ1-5	CASSLGGGQPQHF
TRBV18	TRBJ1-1	CASSPDTWAFF
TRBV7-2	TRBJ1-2	CASSLAPSGGDGYTF
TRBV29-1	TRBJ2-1	CSVGGKREGSFSSYNEQFF